This entry describes one T cell receptor beta chain. Its antigen is not known. Thymus pieces cut out during corrective heart surgery were the tissue that was used. Serving as donors were healthy Finnish infants, each of whom was having open corrective surgery for congenital heart defects. Clones were sequenced by immunoSEQ multiplex PCR, and TCRdb holds only the in-frame ones, with some missing. The table has about 130,000 clones, approximately 96% seen once. These data belong to a study of human thymus T cells. Study-level points and caveats: Repertoires from thymus and blood appeared to show biased V and J gene usage. Reports from related research described highly overlapping thymic repertoires among unrelated individuals.

This TCR was recovered from a boy under two years old with a congenital heart defect but otherwise immunologically healthy. Material for sequencing was thymus tissue.

CDR3: CASSGRRGNQETQYF. The CDR3 DNA sequence: TGTGCCAGCAGCGGCCGCCGGGGGAACCAAGAGACCCAGTACTTC. V and J are TRBV25-1 and TRBJ2-5, with D perhaps matching TRBD2 (6 bases). V dropped 6 bases and J dropped 0 bases, with 14 bases sitting between them. This CDR3 is 15 amino acids long. Germline V gene sequence: CDR1 MGHDK, CDR2 SYGVNS.